This T cell receptor beta chain was profiled in a study of blood T cell repertoires in COVID-19. On the study more broadly: Acute and convalescent COVID-19 specimens originated in the United States, Italy and Spain. The analysed material was cDNA or gDNA that came from T cells, B-cell-depleted T cells, or PBMCs.

In the original analysis: Amplification of reference gene primers was used by the study to estimate nucleated cell counts. Method: immunoSEQ multiplex PCR; TCRdb's copy keeps in-frame clones and lacks some. D and trimming come from the DNA, and the V and J calls and clone size come from that table. Of approximately 260,000 clones listed, less than 85% are singletons. The CDR3 contains 11 residues. V shed 4 bases and J shed 8 bases, with 9 bases lying between them. Germline-derived CDR1 and CDR2 are LGHDT and YNNKEL (reference sequence). The chain recombines TRBV3-1 (or the pseudogene TRBV3-2) with TRBJ2-7; D might be TRBD1 (5 bases). The sample was peripheral blood. The source is a woman aged 80 or over with active or convalescent COVID-19. The CDR3 reads CASSLDIKQYF. Here the CDR3 DNA reads TGTGCCAGCAGCCTGGACATCAAGCAGTACTTC.